Listed below are T cell receptor beta chains from one sample, sequenced in a study of early T cells in non-severe SARS-CoV-2 infection. TCRdb reprocessed the 5' RACE reads with MiXCR, giving one entry per CDR3 protein. The sample includes fewer than 130,000 distinct CDR3 sequences, 10% to 15% of them seen just once. This specimen was whole blood, taken at baseline. These receptors all come from an adult who was a healthcare worker with PCR-confirmed SARS-CoV-2 infection or an uninfected control (not recorded which). CDR3s include the opening cysteine and the closing phenylalanine or tryptophan. Fields, in order: V gene, clone size, CDR3 length, D gene, J gene, CDR3 DNA, CDR3 protein. A D gene is named only where the DNA matches it firmly. Some rows mark clone size as missing; the rest say once, few, many or name a class of expanded clone.

TRBV7-8	many	14	TRBD1	TRBJ1-2	TGTGCCAGCAGCCCGGGACAGGGTAACTATGGCTACACCTTC	CASSPGQGNYGYTF
TRBV6-1	many	15	-	TRBJ1-5	TGTGCCAGCAGTATCGACCCAAACCGTGGTCAGCCCCAGCATTTT	CASSIDPNRGQPQHF
TRBV5-1	-	15	TRBD1	TRBJ2-2	TGCGCCAGCACCGGACAGGGGATTCGGACCGGGGAGCTGTTTTTT	CASTGQGIRTGELFF
TRBV5-1	few	14	-	TRBJ1-4	TGCGCCAGTTCTCGGGACCGAACTAATGAAAAACTGTTTTTT	CASSRDRTNEKLFF
TRBV29-1	-	13	TRBD1	TRBJ2-5	TGCAGCGTTCGCCACAGGGGAGAGGGGACCCAGTACTTC	CSVRHRGEGTQYF
TRBV20-1	-	14	TRBD2	TRBJ2-7	TGCAGTGCTAGAGCTACTAGCGGATCCTACGAGCAGTACTTC	CSARATSGSYEQYF
TRBV2	-	13	TRBD1	TRBJ1-5	TGTGCCAGCAGTGAAGGACAGGGGAGGCCCCAGCATTTT	CASSEGQGRPQHF
TRBV5-1	few	15	-	TRBJ2-3	TGCGCCAGCAGCTTGGGACAGATCGTCACAGATACGCAGTATTTT	CASSLGQIVTDTQYF
TRBV5-6	-	13	TRBD1	TRBJ1-2	TGTGCCAGCAGCTGGGACAGCGGTTATGGCTACACCTTC	CASSWDSGYGYTF
TRBV30	-	16	-	TRBJ2-7	TGTGCCTGGAGTGTCGGATCGACAGGAGGATTATACGAGCAGTACTTC	CAWSVGSTGGLYEQYF
TRBV7-6	many	15	TRBD1	TRBJ2-5	TGTGCCAGCAGCTTAACCGGGACAGGGAAAGAGACCCAGTACTTC	CASSLTGTGKETQYF
TRBV20-1	few	16	TRBD1	TRBJ1-4	TGCAGTGCTAGTCAGGGGGCCCTTGGGGGTAATGAAAAACTGTTTTTT	CSASQGALGGNEKLFF
TRBV6-5	many	13	-	TRBJ2-1	TGTGCCAGCAGACTAGCCGTTTACGGTGAGCAGTTCTTC	CASRLAVYGEQFF
TRBV6-2/TRBV6-3	few	14	-	TRBJ1-1	TGTGCCAGCAGTTACTCGAACAGGGCGGCTGAAGCTTTCTTT	CASSYSNRAAEAFF
TRBV13	once	13	-	TRBJ2-1	TGTGCCAGCAGCGAGAACAGGGACAATGAGCAGTTCTTC	CASSENRDNEQFF
TRBV29-1	few	16	TRBD2	TRBJ2-2	TGCAGCGTTGGACTAGCGGGGGGCCCGAACACCGGGGAGCTGTTTTTT	CSVGLAGGPNTGELFF
TRBV4-1	few	16	-	TRBJ1-5	TGCGCCAGCAGCCAACACCCCTCGGTCAGCAATCAGCCCCAGCATTTT	CASSQHPSVSNQPQHF
TRBV7-8	-	15	TRBD1	TRBJ1-5	TGTGCCAGCAGCTTAGAACAGGGGAGCAATCAGCCCCAGCATTTT	CASSLEQGSNQPQHF
TRBV6-1	-	14	TRBD1	TRBJ2-3	TGTGCCACCAAGACAGGGGGGGTCCCAGATACGCAGTATTTT	CATKTGGVPDTQYF
TRBV18	many	18	TRBD1	TRBJ1-5	TGTGCCAGCTCACCACTCCCATCCGGGACAGGGGGCAATCAGCCCCAGCATTTT	CASSPLPSGTGGNQPQHF
TRBV5-5	many	14	TRBD2	TRBJ2-1	TGTGCCAGCAGCTTCGCGGGAGTGGGCAATGAGCAGTTCTTC	CASSFAGVGNEQFF
TRBV5-5	many	16	-	TRBJ2-1	TGTGCCAGCAGCTTGGCCGTGTCAGGGGCCTACAATGAGCAGTTCTTC	CASSLAVSGAYNEQFF
TRBV24-1	few	15	-	TRBJ2-5	TGTGCCACCAGTGATCGTAAGGGACCCAAAGAGACCCAGTACTTC	CATSDRKGPKETQYF
TRBV7-3	few	13	-	TRBJ1-1	TGTGCCAGCAGCCTCCGACAGGACACTGAAGCTTTCTTT	CASSLRQDTEAFF
TRBV29-1	few	14	TRBD2	TRBJ2-1	TGCAGCGTCCGAGTAACCAATCGCGCGGGGGGGCAGTTCTTC	CSVRVTNRAGGQFF
TRBV28	-	11	-	TRBJ2-2	TGTGCCAGGAGGAACACCGGGGAGCTGTTTTTT	CARRNTGELFF
TRBV29-1	-	12	-	TRBJ2-5	TGCAGCGCCTTGCAAGGGGAAGAGACCCAGTACTTC	CSALQGEETQYF
TRBV18	-	15	TRBD1	TRBJ2-3	TGTGCCAGCTCACCACCACAGGGGCCTGGGAATACGCAGTATTTT	CASSPPQGPGNTQYF
TRBV6-6	-	12	-	TRBJ2-5	TGTGCCAGCAGAGAGAACCAAGAGACCCAGTACTTC	CASRENQETQYF